The present TCR beta chain was sequenced within a study of cytomegalovirus exposure and HLA in healthy donors (dated by TCRdb to 2016 to 2017). With respect to the entire study: A later analysis indicated that the 130 or so validation repertoires were generated on the platform also employed for the 700 or so repertoires of the first cohort. The study was designed to test whether signatures of past pathogen exposure could be identified by cataloging public T cell receptors. To predict cytomegalovirus infection status, the study combined high-throughput TCR immunosequencing, statistical association of individual TCRs with disease status, and machine learning. Besides the first cohort of some 670 subjects, a separate validation cohort made up of 120 different subjects was used.

Summary of the overall study and its limitations: In a later analysis, TCRs clustered in the first cohort were found to also tend to co-occur in the 110 or so validation repertoires, with 94% of cluster scores above 0. According to the authors, the approach could potentially be generalized to other disease states and immunological phenotypes. In both the original and validation cohorts, the classifier was reported to diagnose cytomegalovirus status with high specificity and sensitivity. In vitro tests confirmed that a few of the cytomegalovirus-associated TCR beta chains recognize cytomegalovirus antigens. The study listed 164 TCR beta chains as associated with cytomegalovirus. Most TCR sequences were seen in very few donors, while some public TCRs were found in many individuals. A later analysis lacked HLA typing for the validation cohort, so it scored co-occurrence in that cohort across all 120 or so repertoires.

The CDR3, from cysteine to phenylalanine, totals 14 residues. Solely the CDR3 DNA is kept, with 42 bases framed from the first base. The germline V end is reduced by 6 bases and the J end by 4 bases; junction bases left unmatched: 8. The germline V gene specifies ENHRY as CDR1 and SYGVKD as CDR2. Library construction relied on the immunoSEQ multiplex PCR assay. The original methods were these. A statistical classification framework was built for diagnosing cytomegalovirus status from the catalog of TCR beta chain sequences. Held by TCRdb, this immuneACCESS table contains in-frame sequences only and omits some clones. Under half of the omission traces to an unresolved V gene where checked; the cause of the rest is unknown. From that table come the V and J calls and clone size; the DNA was used to work out D and trimming. This sample comprises roughly 65,000 clones, just under 95% of them detected only once. The ten largest clones add up to roughly 4.4% of the sample.

Separate from the roughly 650-subject first cohort, the validation cohort of 90 to 150 subjects was the group to which the donors belonged. A word on this clone: The antigen it binds to is not known. No quality values exist for individual bases; no much larger clone is one base distant.

In this chain, TRBV10-3 is recombined with TRBJ1-1, and TRBD1 matches 7 of the central bases. This clonotype was obtained from a man between 18 and 29 years old in good health and CMV-seropositive. Sequencing input: PBMCs. The CDR3 loop reads CAISSGTDLTEAFF. The DNA is as follows: TGTGCCATCAGCTCCGGGACAGACCTCACTGAAGCTTTCTTT.